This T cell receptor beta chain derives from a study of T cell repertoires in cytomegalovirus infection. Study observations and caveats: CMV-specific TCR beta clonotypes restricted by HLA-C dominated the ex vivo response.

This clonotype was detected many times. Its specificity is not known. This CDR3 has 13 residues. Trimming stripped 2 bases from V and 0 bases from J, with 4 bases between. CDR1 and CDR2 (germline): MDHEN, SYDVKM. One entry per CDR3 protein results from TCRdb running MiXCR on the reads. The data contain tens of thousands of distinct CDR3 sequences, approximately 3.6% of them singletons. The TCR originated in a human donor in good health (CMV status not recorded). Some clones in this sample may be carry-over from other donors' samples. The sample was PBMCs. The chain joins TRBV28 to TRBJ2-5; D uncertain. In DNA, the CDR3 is TGTGCCAGCAGTTTACCAGACCAAGAGACCCAGTACTTC. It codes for CASSLPDQETQYF.